What follows are 27 T cell receptor beta chains derived from one specimen sequenced in a study of Ad26.COV2.S vaccination and SARS-CoV-2 variants. TCRdb's copy holds only in-frame clones and misses some; the assay was immunoSEQ multiplex PCR. The data hold roughly 700,000 clones, with more than 70% observed a single time. The treatment is: some 20 received Ad26.COV2.S at low or high dose, single or two shots; several received placebo; per-sample allocation not given. Sample collection was performed on day 63 after the first vaccine or placebo injection. The starting material was peripheral blood, obtained in a trial of Ad26.COV2.S vaccine versus placebo. All receptors come from a person between 18 and 59 years old who received the Ad26.COV2.S COVID-19 vaccine or a placebo.

The chain couples TRBV24-1 to TRBJ2-1; 8 bases line up with TRBD2. There are 16 residues in the CDR3. The trim removed 3 bases at V and 2 bases at J, leaving 5 bases unmatched. The germline CDR1 and CDR2 sequences are KGHDR and SFDVKD. The CDR3, as DNA: TGTGCCACCAGTGATGTCGCGGGGGGACCCTACAATGAGCAGTTCTTC. Translating it yields CATSDVAGGPYNEQFF.

J is TRBJ2-7 and V is TRBV12-2; the DNA was not used to check the table's D call, TRBD1. TRBV12-2 is deemed a pseudogene. The CDR3 loop spans 15 amino acids. For the CDR3, the DNA is TGTGCAAGTCGCCTCACACCAGGACAGCCCTACGAGCAGTACTTC. Protein: CASRLTPGQPYEQYF.

The chain couples TRBV7-9 to TRBJ2-1, with 8 bases aligning to TRBD2. Per germline, CDR1 SEHNR and CDR2 FQNEAQ (reference sequence). This CDR3 contains 17 residues. V gave up 4 bases and J gave up 7 bases; unmatched junction bases: 15. Written as DNA, the CDR3 is TGTGCCAGCAGCTCTATGACGGGCGGGAGGCTGGGAAATGAGCAGTTCTTC. This sequence encodes CASSSMTGGRLGNEQFF.

This sequence joins TRBV18 and TRBJ1-3; possible D gene TRBD1, 5 bases. The V gene's germline CDR1 is KGHSH and CDR2 LQKENI. There are 14 residues in the CDR3. V lost 6 bases to trimming and J lost 6 bases, with 15 bases between them. The CDR3 DNA reads as TGTGCCAGCTCGCTCGCCGGGACTGAAAACACCATATATTTT. Encoded protein: CASSLAGTENTIYF.

The genes are TRBV19 and TRBJ1-1, with TRBD1 matching over 8 bases. This CDR3 is 15 amino acids long. Trimming cost V 5 bases and J 4 bases; bases outside gene matches: 9. The germline gives CDR1 LNHDA, CDR2 SQIVND (reference sequence). Written as DNA, the CDR3 is TGTGCCAGTAGTCCAGACAGGGGAGGGGGCACTGAAGCTTTCTTT. It specifies CASSPDRGGGTEAFF.

The chain employs TRBV19 and TRBJ1-1; possible D gene TRBD1, 6 bases. The CDR3 is 19 amino acids. The V end lost 0 bases, the J end lost 1 base, and 21 bases lay between the germline ends. Looked up from germline, CDR1 is LNHDA and CDR2 is SQIVND (reference sequence). This chain's CDR3 is CASSIDWGLPDKRNTEAFF. CDR3 DNA sequence: TGTGCCAGTAGTATAGATTGGGGGCTACCCGACAAAAGGAACACTGAAGCTTTCTTT.

V usage is TRBV11-2 and J usage is TRBJ2-7, with a tentative D call TRBD1 (5 bases). Trimming removed 2 bases from V and 6 bases from J, with 11 bases in between. The germline gives CDR1 SGHAT, CDR2 FQNNGV. CDR3 length: 13 residues. CDR3 nucleotide sequence: TGTGCCAGCAGCTTAAATCAGGGCTTCGAGCAGTACTTC. Translation gives CASSLNQGFEQYF. The full variable domain, its missing parts supplied by reference TRBV11-2 and TRBJ2-7, is EAGVAQSPRYKIIEKRQSVAFWCNPISGHATLYWYQQILGQGPKLLIQFQNNGVVDDSQLPKDRFSAERLKGVDSTLKIQPAKLEDSAVYLCASSLNQGFEQYFGPGTRLTVT.

The J gene is TRBJ2-2, the V gene TRBV30; TRBD2 matches 11 bases. In germline, CDR1 is GTSNPN, CDR2 SVGIG (reference sequence). The CDR3 spans 17 residues. V was pared by 0 bases and J by 6 bases, with 9 bases of the junction left unmatched. The CDR3 DNA sequence: TGTGCCTGGAGTGTACGGCGGACTAGCGGGCAGTCCGGGGAGCTGTTTTTT. Translated: CAWSVRRTSGQSGELFF.

This chain connects TRBV7-2 to TRBJ1-5; D ambiguous. V lost 1 base, J lost 3 bases, and 4 bases lay in between. CDR1 SGHTA and CDR2 FQGNSA come from the germline V gene. This CDR3 is 13 amino acids long. The CDR3 DNA follows: TGTGCCAGCAGCTTAGGGAACAATCAGCCCCAGCATTTT. This translates into CASSLGNNQPQHF.

V usage is TRBV7-8 and J usage is TRBJ2-7; D gene ambiguous. Germline V gives CDR1 SGHVS, CDR2 FQNEAQ. This CDR3 comprises 13 residues. Trimming left V 3 bases short and J 2 bases short, with 8 bases between. The CDR3 loop reads CASSFKGTYEQYF. CDR3 sequence (DNA): TGTGCCAGCAGCTTTAAAGGGACCTACGAGCAGTACTTC.

This clone has just a few counts. This sample also contains other DNA sequences that code for the same CDR3. J is TRBJ1-2 and V is TRBV15; the D gene is possibly TRBD1 (5 bases). There are 14 residues in the CDR3. Per germline, CDR1 LNHNV and CDR2 YYDKDF (reference sequence). V lost 0 bases and J lost 5, with 10 bases in between. CDR3 sequence reads: CATSRDRAGYGYTF. In nucleotides, the CDR3 is TGTGCCACCAGCAGAGATCGGGCAGGGTATGGCTACACCTTC.

The rearrangement joins TRBV9 to TRBJ1-2; tentative D call: TRBD1 (5 bases). This CDR3 has 15 residues. The germline CDR1 and CDR2 sequences are SGDLS and YYNGEE. Between the trimmed V and J ends, which lost 0 bases and 4 bases, there was a span of 13 bases. CDR3 in DNA: TGTGCCAGCAGCGTAGTTCCGGAGACAGTCTATGGCTACACCTTC. It is translated as CASSVVPETVYGYTF.

V is TRBV28 and J is TRBJ2-2; maybe TRBD2 (5 bases). The V and J ends lost 5 bases and 7 bases respectively, with 11 bases between them. This CDR3 is 13 amino acids long. Germline CDR1 MDHEN, CDR2 SYDVKM. The CDR3 DNA reads as TGTGCCAGCAGTCCGGGATATATCGGGGAGCTGTTTTTT. This gives the protein CASSPGYIGELFF.

The chain combines TRBV18 with TRBJ2-1; 7 bases match TRBD1. With 3 bases clipped from V and 0 bases from J, the junction kept 5 bases outside the gene matches. CDR1 is KGHSH, CDR2 LQKENI, per germline. The CDR3 is 16 residues long. The CDR3 protein is CASSPPDRASYNEQFF. The CDR3 bases are TGTGCCAGCTCACCTCCCGACAGGGCCTCCTACAATGAGCAGTTCTTC.

In this sample, this clone turned up once. V and J are TRBV7-6 and TRBJ1-2; 9 bases are a match to TRBD1. CDR1 is SGHVS, CDR2 FNYEAQ, per germline. V shed 1 base and J 6 bases; nucleotides not matched to a gene: 6. CDR3 length: 15 amino acids. CDR3 residues: CASSLGGRTGDGYTF. Here the CDR3 DNA reads TGTGCCAGCAGCTTAGGTGGTAGGACAGGGGATGGCTACACCTTC.

CDR3 bases: TGTGCCAGCAGCTCTCGGAGGGATGTAGCCCTCTCTAACTATGGCTACACCTTC. This translates into CASSSRRDVALSNYGYTF. The chain employs TRBV7-2 and TRBJ1-2; D gene unclear. The germline gives CDR1 SGHTA, CDR2 FQGNSA. The CDR3 is made up of 18 amino acids. V was shortened by 4 bases and J by 0 bases, with 21 bases between the two germline ends.

The V call is TRBV7-9, the J call TRBJ2-1, with D possibly matching TRBD1 (7 bases). With 5 bases removed from V and 6 bases from J, the gap between germline ends came to 17 bases. CDR3 length: 15 residues. CDR1 and CDR2 from the germline V gene are SEHNR and FQNEAQ (reference sequence). The CDR3 here is CASSPGDSPLNEQFF. The CDR3 bases are TGTGCCAGCAGCCCGGGGGACAGCCCCCTCAATGAGCAGTTCTTC. The entire variable domain, with the rest obtained from reference TRBV7-9 and TRBJ2-1, is as follows: DTGVSQNPRHKITKRGQNVTFRCDPISEHNRLYWYRQTLGQGPEFLTYFQNEAQLEKSRLLSDRFSAERPKGSFSTLEIQRTEQGDSAMYLCASSPGDSPLNEQFFGPGTRLTVL.

The gene calls are TRBV9 and TRBJ2-1, with D maybe TRBD2 (6 bases). The CDR3 is made up of 17 amino acids. Germline V gene data show CDR1 as SGDLS and CDR2 as YYNGEE. With 0 bases removed from V and 4 bases from J, the gap between germline ends came to 17 bases. The CDR3 here is CASSVGVGGDLYNEQFF. In DNA, the CDR3 is TGTGCCAGCAGCGTAGGCGTAGGAGGGGACCTATACAATGAGCAGTTCTTC. The complete variable domain, with remaining parts taken from reference TRBV9 and TRBJ2-1, reads DSGVTQTPKHLITATGQRVTLRCSPRSGDLSVYWYQQSLDQGLQFLIQYYNGEERAKGNILERFSAQQFPDLHSELNLSSLELGDSALYFCASSVGVGGDLYNEQFFGPGTRLTVL.

The V call is TRBV12-3 or TRBV12-4, the J call TRBJ1-1; the D is unclear. The CDR3 is 8 amino acids. The V end was cut by 11 bases, the J end by 11 bases, with 9 bases between. As DNA, the CDR3 is TGTGCCGCTTCGAGGGCTTTCTTT. Its protein product is CAASRAFF.

The chain has TRBV10-1 and TRBJ2-3, with D possibly TRBD2 on 6 matching bases. V was trimmed by 7 bases and J by 0 bases, leaving 14 bases between them. Germline V gives CDR1 WNHNN, CDR2 SYGVQD (reference sequence). The CDR3 spans 15 residues. The CDR3 DNA is TGCGCCAGCACAGAAGGTAGCGGTAGCACAGATACGCAGTATTTT. Its protein is CASTEGSGSTDTQYF.

This sequence joins TRBV10-1 and TRBJ2-1, with 7 bases that match TRBD2. V was pared by 0 bases and J by 3 bases, with 5 bases of the junction left unmatched. This CDR3 is built from 16 residues. The germline gives CDR1 WNHNN, CDR2 SYGVQD (reference sequence). The CDR3 loop reads CASSESGGRDYNEQFF. In nucleotides, the CDR3 is TGCGCCAGCAGTGAGTCCGGGGGGAGAGACTACAATGAGCAGTTCTTC.

The CDR3 protein is CAWSVAYGYTF. The CDR3 DNA reads TGTGCCTGGAGCGTAGCATATGGCTACACCTTC. The V and J genes are TRBV30 and TRBJ1-2; D is uncertain. This CDR3 is 11 amino acids long. Germline-derived CDR1 and CDR2 are GTSNPN and SVGIG (reference sequence). Trimming shortened V by 3 bases and J by 5 bases, and 7 bases separated the two germline ends. Complete variable domain (other parts from reference TRBV30 and TRBJ1-2): SQTIHQWPATLVQPVGSPLSLECTVEGTSNPNLYWYRQAAGRGLQLLFYSVGIGQISSEVPQNLSASRPQDRQFILSSKKLLLSDSGFYLCAWSVAYGYTFGSGTRLTVV.

This clone occurred once. This CDR3 is CASSQEGGRSEAFF. In nucleotides, the CDR3 is TGTGCCAGCAGCCAAGAAGGAGGGCGGAGTGAAGCTTTCTTT. The rearrangement joins TRBV3-1 (or the pseudogene TRBV3-2) to TRBJ1-1; D is unclear. V was pared by 0 bases and J by 7 bases, with 12 bases between. This CDR3 is 14 amino acids long. Per germline, CDR1 LGHDT and CDR2 YNNKEL (reference sequence).

The rearrangement links TRBV13 to TRBJ2-5, with 13 positions matching TRBD2. Looked up from germline, CDR1 is PRHDT and CDR2 is FYEKMQ (reference sequence). This CDR3 region has 16 residues. V trimming: 4 bases; J trimming: 5 bases; junction bases outside the gene matches: 7. CDR3 DNA sequence: TGTGCCAGCAGCTCCAGACTAGCGGGAGGTCGGGAGACCCAGTACTTC. Protein: CASSSRLAGGRETQYF. Supplemented by reference TRBV13 and TRBJ2-5, the full variable domain reads AAGVIQSPRHLIKEKRETATLKCYPIPRHDTVYWYQQGPGQDPQFLISFYEKMQSDKGSIPDRFSAQQFSDYHSELNMSSLELGDSALYFCASSSRLAGGRETQYFGPGTRLLVL.

This chain's CDR3 is CASGGRMGALGETQYF. CDR3 in DNA: TGTGCCAGCGGTGGTCGGATGGGGGCTCTTGGAGAGACCCAGTACTTC. The gene calls are TRBV2 and TRBJ2-5; weak D call: TRBD1 (6 bases). The V end lost 8 bases, the J end lost 4 bases, and 23 bases lay between the germline ends. The CDR3 is 16 residues long. The germline V gene has CDR1 SNHLY and CDR2 FYNNEI.

The chain joins TRBV11-3 to TRBJ2-5, with D perhaps given as TRBD1 or TRBD2 (5 bases each). The V end lost 0 bases, the J end lost 1 base, and 15 bases lay between the germline ends. CDR3 length: 17 residues. Per the germline V gene, CDR1 is SGHNT and CDR2 is YENEEA. The chain's CDR3 is CASSLDAQGDRQETQYF. Written as DNA, the CDR3 is TGTGCCAGCAGCTTAGATGCCCAGGGAGATCGCCAAGAGACCCAGTACTTC.

The rearrangement uses TRBV6-6 and TRBJ2-5, with a possible D match to TRBD2 (7 bases). Deletions cut 4 bases from V and 5 bases from J, with 14 bases between. There are 14 residues in the CDR3. Germline values: CDR1 MNHNY, CDR2 SVGAGI (reference sequence). CDR3 DNA sequence: TGTGCCAGCAGTTCCGGACTAGGGGGGGAGACCCAGTACTTC. Translating it yields CASSSGLGGETQYF.